The T cell receptor (beta chain) under discussion was sequenced for a study of shared clonotypes between healthy human individuals. J lost 4 bases, V lost 4 bases, and 12 bases had no gene match. This CDR3 is built from 16 residues. Per the germline V gene, CDR1 is MDHEN and CDR2 is SYDVKM. Per the study methods: ImmunoSEQ junction-only sequences lacked quality scores, so their filtering differed. The table came from immunoSEQ multiplex PCR; TCRdb's copy has only in-frame clones and leaves some out. V, J and clone size are taken as reported in that table, and D and trimming were inferred from the DNA itself. There are a few hundred thousand clones in the sample; less than 85% occur only once, and 8% to 13% lies in the top ten. The study, taken as a whole, reports: The expectation was that sequencing depth would affect clonotype sharing among donors.

Of note for this clone: The target antigen is unknown.

A split of CD4+ cells into CD45RA+ naive and CD45RA-negative memory subsets was performed. This chain connects TRBV28 to TRBJ1-2; 7 positions match TRBD1. This TCR was sampled from a man aged 25-45 years in good health. Sequenced material: memory CD4+ T cells sorted from blood. The subset here: CD45RA-negative fraction. The CDR3, as DNA: TGTGCCAGCAGTTCCTTCCCCGGGACAGCACTCTATGGCTACACCTTC. Translating gives CASSSFPGTALYGYTF.